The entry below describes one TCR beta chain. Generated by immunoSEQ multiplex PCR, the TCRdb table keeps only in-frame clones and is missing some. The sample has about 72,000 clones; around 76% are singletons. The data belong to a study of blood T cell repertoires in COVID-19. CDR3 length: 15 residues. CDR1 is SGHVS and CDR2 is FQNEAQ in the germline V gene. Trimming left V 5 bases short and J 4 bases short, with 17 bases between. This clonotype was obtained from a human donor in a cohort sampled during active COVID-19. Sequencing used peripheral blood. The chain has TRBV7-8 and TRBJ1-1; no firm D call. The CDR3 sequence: CASSERIALGTEAFF. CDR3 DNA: TGTGCCAGCAGCGAACGCATAGCATTAGGCACTGAAGCTTTCTTT. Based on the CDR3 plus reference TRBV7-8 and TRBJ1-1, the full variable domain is GAGVSQSPRYKVAKRGQDVALRCDPISGHVSLFWYQQALGQGPEFLTYFQNEAQLDKSGLPSDRFFAERPEGSVSTLKIQRTQQEDSAVYLCASSERIALGTEAFFGQGTRLTVV.